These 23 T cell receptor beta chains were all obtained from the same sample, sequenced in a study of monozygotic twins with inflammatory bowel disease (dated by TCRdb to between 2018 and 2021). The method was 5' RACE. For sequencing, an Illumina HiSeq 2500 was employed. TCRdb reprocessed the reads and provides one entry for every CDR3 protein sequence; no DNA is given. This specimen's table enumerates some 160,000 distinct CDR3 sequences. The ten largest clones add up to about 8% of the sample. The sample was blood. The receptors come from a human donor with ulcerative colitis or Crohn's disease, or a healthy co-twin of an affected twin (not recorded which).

The CDR3: CSASIYGTSGGDTQYF. This sequence joins TRBV20-1 and TRBJ2-3; the TCRdb call, TRBD2, lacks DNA for checking. The CDR3 has 16 amino acids. CDR1 and CDR2 from the germline V gene are DFQATT and SNEGSKA (reference sequence).

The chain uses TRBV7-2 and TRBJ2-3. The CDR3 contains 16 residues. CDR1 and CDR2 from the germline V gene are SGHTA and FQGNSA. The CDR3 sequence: CASSLFQLSSTDTQYF.

CDR3 sequence: CASSVGGTSGSNEQFF. V and J are TRBV9 and TRBJ2-1; TCRdb's assignment of TRBD2 cannot be checked, as there is no DNA. This CDR3 spans 16 amino acids. The germline gives CDR1 SGDLS, CDR2 YYNGEE.

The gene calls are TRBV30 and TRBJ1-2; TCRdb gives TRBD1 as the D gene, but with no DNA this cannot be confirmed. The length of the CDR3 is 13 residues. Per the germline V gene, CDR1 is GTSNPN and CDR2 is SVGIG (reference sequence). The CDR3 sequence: CAWRSLQGEGYTF.

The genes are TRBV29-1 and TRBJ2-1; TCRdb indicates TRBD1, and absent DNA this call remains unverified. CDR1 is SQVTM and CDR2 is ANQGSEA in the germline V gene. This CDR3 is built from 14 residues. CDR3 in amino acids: CSVEVSQGVTEQFF.

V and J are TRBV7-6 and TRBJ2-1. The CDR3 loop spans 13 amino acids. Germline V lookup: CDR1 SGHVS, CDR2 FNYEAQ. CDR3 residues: CASSETSADEQFF.

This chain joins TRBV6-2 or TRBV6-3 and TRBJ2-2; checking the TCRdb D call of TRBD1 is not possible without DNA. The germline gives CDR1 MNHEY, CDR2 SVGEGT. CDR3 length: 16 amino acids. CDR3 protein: CASSYSDRVFGGELFF.

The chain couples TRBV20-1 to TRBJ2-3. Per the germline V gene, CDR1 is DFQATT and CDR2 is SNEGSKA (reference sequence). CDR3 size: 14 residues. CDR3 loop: CSARGVYSTDTQYF.

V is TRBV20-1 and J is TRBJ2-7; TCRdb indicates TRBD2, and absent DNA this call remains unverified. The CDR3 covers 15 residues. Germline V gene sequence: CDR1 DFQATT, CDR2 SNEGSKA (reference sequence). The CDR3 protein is CSADGGLAGSNEQYF.

The CDR3 protein is CASSPRGQGNTEAFF. The V call is TRBV5-1, the J call TRBJ1-1; no DNA is available, so the TRBD1 call from TCRdb remains unchecked. CDR1 and CDR2 from the germline V gene are SGHRS and YFSETQ. The CDR3 has 15 amino acids.

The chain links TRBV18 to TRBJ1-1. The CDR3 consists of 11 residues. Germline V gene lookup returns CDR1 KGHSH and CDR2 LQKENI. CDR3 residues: CASSRESEAFF.

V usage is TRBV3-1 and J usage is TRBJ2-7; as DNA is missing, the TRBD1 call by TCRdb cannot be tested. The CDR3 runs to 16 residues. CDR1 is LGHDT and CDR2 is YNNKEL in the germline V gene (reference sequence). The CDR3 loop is CASSQHLRDRGSEQYF.

The CDR3 sequence: CSASQAGVSSGANVLTF. The J gene is TRBJ2-6, the V gene TRBV20-1; TCRdb names TRBD2, which stays unverified in the absence of DNA. CDR1 and CDR2 from the germline V gene are DFQATT and SNEGSKA (reference sequence). The CDR3 runs to 17 residues.

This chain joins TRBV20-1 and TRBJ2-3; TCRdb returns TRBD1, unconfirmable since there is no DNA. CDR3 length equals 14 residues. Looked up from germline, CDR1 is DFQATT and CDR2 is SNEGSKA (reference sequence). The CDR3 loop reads CSATTGEDTDTQYF.

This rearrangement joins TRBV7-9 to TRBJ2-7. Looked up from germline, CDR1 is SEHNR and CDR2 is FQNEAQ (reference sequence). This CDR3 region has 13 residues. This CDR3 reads CASSLTSTYEQYF. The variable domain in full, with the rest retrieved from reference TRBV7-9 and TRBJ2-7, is DTGVSQNPRHKITKRGQNVTFRCDPISEHNRLYWYRQTLGQGPEFLTYFQNEAQLEKSRLLSDRFSAERPKGSFSTLEIQRTEQGDSAMYLCASSLTSTYEQYFGPGTRLTVT.

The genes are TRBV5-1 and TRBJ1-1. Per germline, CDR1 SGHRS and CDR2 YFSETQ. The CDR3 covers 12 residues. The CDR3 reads CASSFNGEVAFF.

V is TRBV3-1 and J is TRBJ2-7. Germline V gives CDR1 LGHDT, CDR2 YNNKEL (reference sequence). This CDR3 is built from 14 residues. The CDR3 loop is CASSQDIRSYEQYF.

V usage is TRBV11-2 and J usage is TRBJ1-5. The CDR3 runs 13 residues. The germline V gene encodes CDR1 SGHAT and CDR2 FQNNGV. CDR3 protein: CASSLGTEQPQHF.

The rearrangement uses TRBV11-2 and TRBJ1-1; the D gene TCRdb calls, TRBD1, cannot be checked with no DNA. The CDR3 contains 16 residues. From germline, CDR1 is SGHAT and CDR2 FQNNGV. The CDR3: CASSLWQGLMNTEAFF.

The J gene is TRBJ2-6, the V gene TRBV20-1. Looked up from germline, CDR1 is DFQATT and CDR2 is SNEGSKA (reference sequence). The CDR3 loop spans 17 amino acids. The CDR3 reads CSARDLKDFSGANVLTF.

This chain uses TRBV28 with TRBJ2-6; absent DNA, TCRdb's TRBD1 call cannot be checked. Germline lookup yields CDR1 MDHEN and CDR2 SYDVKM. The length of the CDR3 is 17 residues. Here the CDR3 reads CASSYGGHLSGANVLTF.

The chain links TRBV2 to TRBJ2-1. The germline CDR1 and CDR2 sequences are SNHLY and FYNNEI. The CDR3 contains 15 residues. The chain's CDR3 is CASSTGARSYNEQFF.

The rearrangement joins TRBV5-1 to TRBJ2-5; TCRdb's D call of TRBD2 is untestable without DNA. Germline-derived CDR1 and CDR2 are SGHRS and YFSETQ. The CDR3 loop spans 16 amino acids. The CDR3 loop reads CASSEAGGPTQETQYF.